Listed here are 17 T cell receptor beta chains from one sample, sequenced in a study of blood T cell repertoires in COVID-19. Libraries were prepared by immunoSEQ multiplex PCR; TCRdb keeps only in-frame clonotypes and omits some of them. The table lists about 170,000 clones, around nine tenths of them singletons, with 2.5% to 3% in the top ten. The source material was peripheral blood. The receptors were gathered from a woman aged 80 or over with COVID-19, enrolled during active disease.

V usage is TRBV14 and J usage is TRBJ2-5; TRBD2 matches 8 bases. Germline V gene data show CDR1 as SGHDN and CDR2 as FVKESK. J was trimmed by 4 bases and V by 1 base; bases with no gene match: 8. CDR3 length: 16 amino acids. CDR3 nucleotide sequence: TGTGCCAGCAGCCAAGGGGGTAGCGGGATACGAGAGACCCAGTACTTC. Its protein product is CASSQGGSGIRETQYF.

The chain combines TRBV4-3 with TRBJ1-3; 9 positions agree with TRBD1. With V trimmed by 0 bases and J by 4 bases, 19 bases remained unmatched. From germline, CDR1 is LGHNA and CDR2 YSLEER. CDR3 size: 21 residues. This CDR3 reads CASSQDAPSPTDRGIGNTIYF. CDR3 DNA: TGCGCCAGCAGCCAAGACGCCCCTTCGCCTACCGACAGGGGGATCGGAAACACCATATATTTT.

The chain recombines TRBV7-9 with TRBJ2-5; TRBD1 aligns across 8 bases. The CDR3 contains 15 residues. The trim removed 5 bases at V and 3 bases at J, leaving 8 bases unmatched. The germline V gene has CDR1 SEHNR and CDR2 FQNEAQ (reference sequence). CDR3 sequence reads: CASSPRQGLKETQYF. DNA for the CDR3: TGTGCCAGCAGCCCTCGACAGGGGTTGAAAGAGACCCAGTACTTC. Full variable domain (outside the CDR3, taken from reference TRBV7-9 and TRBJ2-5): DTGVSQNPRHKITKRGQNVTFRCDPISEHNRLYWYRQTLGQGPEFLTYFQNEAQLEKSRLLSDRFSAERPKGSFSTLEIQRTEQGDSAMYLCASSPRQGLKETQYFGPGTRLLVL.

The chain links TRBV7-3 to TRBJ2-1; D not resolved. Germline lookup yields CDR1 SGHTA and CDR2 FQGTGA. CDR3 length: 14 amino acids. Trimming removed 5 bases at V and 2 bases at J, with 10 bases between. The CDR3 here is CASSPFGTYNEQFF. In DNA form, the CDR3 reads TGTGCCAGCAGCCCGTTCGGTACCTACAATGAGCAGTTCTTC.

The chain's CDR3 is CASSWGRDRGTYEQYF. Here the CDR3 DNA reads TGCGCCAGCAGCTGGGGCCGGGACAGGGGCACCTACGAGCAGTACTTC. The chain carries TRBV5-1 and TRBJ2-7; the match to TRBD1 covers 10 bases. Trimming at V came to 3 bases and at J to 2 bases, leaving 8 bases not matched to a gene. The CDR3 sequence is 16 residues long. Germline CDR1 reads SGHRS; CDR2 reads YFSETQ.

This rearrangement joins TRBV4-2 to TRBJ1-3, with D unclear. V lost 7 bases and J lost 0, with 19 bases in between. The germline CDR1 and CDR2 sequences are LGHNA and YNFKEQ. The CDR3 is made up of 17 amino acids. The CDR3 protein is CASTPSGGRSSGNTIYF. The CDR3, as DNA: TGTGCCAGCACGCCCTCTGGCGGGAGAAGCTCTGGAAACACCATATATTTT.

This CDR3 reads CASSGQGASEAFF. The DNA of the CDR3 is TGTGCCAGCAGTGGGCAGGGGGCAAGTGAAGCTTTCTTT. This chain joins TRBV2 and TRBJ1-1, with 8 bases lining up with TRBD1. J lost 7 bases, V lost 4 bases, and 5 bases had no gene match. Per germline, CDR1 SNHLY and CDR2 FYNNEI. CDR3 size: 13 residues.

The chain couples TRBV7-2 to TRBJ1-3; possible D gene TRBD1, 6 bases. The ends were cut back, 3 bases at V and 0 bases at J, with 15 bases in the middle. In germline, CDR1 is SGHTA, CDR2 FQGNSA. This CDR3 has 17 residues. The CDR3 sequence: CASSLGGTSHSGNTIYF. The CDR3 coding sequence is TGTGCCAGCAGCTTGGGAGGGACATCTCACTCTGGAAACACCATATATTTT.

The CDR3 loop is CAPLFDRNSNQPQHF. The CDR3 DNA follows: TGTGCCCCCCTTTTTGACAGGAATAGCAATCAGCCCCAGCATTTT. This chain joins TRBV24-1 and TRBJ1-5; D may be TRBD1 (6 bases). V was pared by 12 bases and J by 0 bases, with 17 bases between. This CDR3 contains 15 residues. Germline-derived CDR1 and CDR2 are KGHDR and SFDVKD.

This clone came up a few times. The chain couples TRBV7-8 to TRBJ2-3, with 14 bases lining up with TRBD2. With 0 bases clipped from V and 5 bases from J, the junction kept 10 bases outside the gene matches. The germline V gene encodes CDR1 SGHVS and CDR2 FQNEAQ. This CDR3 is 19 amino acids long. The CDR3 bases are TGTGCCAGCAGCTTAGCGCCCGGGACTAGCGGGAGTCCCCTAGATACGCAGTATTTT. The encoded protein is CASSLAPGTSGSPLDTQYF.

The rearrangement uses TRBV7-8 and TRBJ2-1; 7 bases are shared with TRBD2. Trimming at V came to 5 bases and at J to 7 bases, leaving 11 bases not matched to a gene. CDR3 length: 15 amino acids. The germline gives CDR1 SGHVS, CDR2 FQNEAQ. The DNA for the CDR3 is TGTGCCAGCAGCCGGGGACTACCGGTCGGAAATGAGCAGTTCTTC. Residues: CASSRGLPVGNEQFF.

The V gene is TRBV24-1, the J gene TRBJ1-2, with a possible D match to TRBD1 (5 bases). This CDR3 has 13 residues. In germline, CDR1 is KGHDR, CDR2 SFDVKD. Trimming removed 3 bases at V and 4 bases at J, with 8 bases between. CDR3 in DNA: TGTGCCACCAGTGATCAAGACAGCTATGGCTACACCTTC. Translated, it gives CATSDQDSYGYTF.

The V call is TRBV7-9, the J call TRBJ2-3; D possibly corresponds to TRBD1 (6 bases). Trimming shortened V by 11 bases and J by 4 bases, and 25 bases separated the two germline ends. The CDR3 length is 16 residues. Germline V gene sequence: CDR1 SEHNR, CDR2 FQNEAQ (reference sequence). The CDR3 DNA reads as TGTGCCTCCAAACTAATTGGGACATTCGCCCCAGATACGCAGTATTTT. This sequence encodes CASKLIGTFAPDTQYF.

The V call is TRBV11-2, the J call TRBJ2-7, with D possibly matching TRBD2 (6 bases). V was clipped by 8 bases and J by 6 bases, with 17 bases between them. The germline gives CDR1 SGHAT, CDR2 FQNNGV. The CDR3 has 13 amino acids. CDR3 nucleotides: TGTGCCAGCTCCGATGGACTAATTTTCGAGCAGTACTTC. Its translation: CASSDGLIFEQYF.

With respect to this clone: Sequence at one end of the junction differs from germline and may be a read error. This sequence joins TRBV4-3 and TRBJ1-4, with 7 bases matching TRBD1. This CDR3 region has 14 residues. Germline-derived CDR1 and CDR2 are LGHNA and YSLEER. The CDR3 coding sequence is TGCGCCAGCAGCCAAAGGGGGCTAGAGGACGGGTTGATTTTT. The encoded protein is CASSQRGLEDGLIF.

The rearrangement joins TRBV20-1 to TRBJ2-6, with no clear D. This CDR3 has 16 residues. From germline, CDR1 is DFQATT and CDR2 SNEGSKA (reference sequence). V was shortened by 3 bases and J by 1 base, with 13 bases between the two germline ends. The CDR3 sequence is CSASAGWNSGANVLTF. In DNA, the CDR3 is TGCAGTGCTAGTGCAGGATGGAATTCTGGGGCCAACGTCCTGACTTTC.

The CDR3 region is CASSPREDRGSNEQFF. CDR3 bases: TGTGCCAGCAGCCCCCGGGAGGACAGGGGGTCGAATGAGCAGTTCTTC. This chain uses TRBV9 with TRBJ2-1; 10 bases line up with TRBD1. The CDR3 runs 16 residues. Losses at the gene ends were 4 bases for V and 7 bases for J; bases not matched to a gene: 11. Germline CDR1 and CDR2: SGDLS and YYNGEE.